This is a list of T cell receptor beta chains from one sample in a study of chemoradiotherapy in HPV16-positive cancers. Repertoires were generated with immunoSEQ multiplex PCR, while TCRdb's copy carries only in-frame clones and drops some. The sample holds about 7,900 clones; about 89% are singletons and the top ten take around 3.8%. This material consisted of blood, taken from a patient who underwent chemoradiotherapy. The receptors were sampled from a human donor with HPV-associated anogenital cancer. Both conserved end residues are part of each CDR3.

v_call	j_call	cdr3_aa
TRBV5-5	TRBJ2-3	CASSLESEIDTQYF
TRBV14	TRBJ2-7	CASSPRDRGTYEQYF
TRBV6-1	TRBJ2-2	CASSGREWGTGELFF
TRBV7-3	TRBJ2-7	CASSLNPPGANYEQYF
TRBV18	TRBJ2-7	CASSPEFGTGYHEQYF
TRBV7-2	TRBJ2-3	CASSLGTDTQYF
TRBV2	TRBJ2-5	CASRAGVFVEETQYF
TRBV5-6	TRBJ1-2	CASSLVGQSYLPNYGYTF
TRBV4-1	TRBJ1-2	CASSQGLANYGYTF
TRBV12-2	TRBJ2-7	CASRLAPGFSYEQYF
TRBV18	TRBJ1-2	CASSPTAGGTYGYTF
TRBV6-6	TRBJ2-1	CASSYGQGSYNEQFF
TRBV7-9	TRBJ1-3	CASSLETGRGRDTIYF
TRBV5-6	TRBJ2-1	CASSLYGSSYNEQFF
TRBV11-2	TRBJ2-7	CASSPGGIYEQYF
TRBV9	TRBJ2-3	CASSAGDGPDTQYF
TRBV5-4	TRBJ2-7	CASSFPGTYEQYF
TRBV29-1	TRBJ2-7	CSASTGTAPYEQYF
TRBV11-2	TRBJ2-3	CASSFSAGAADTQYF
TRBV27	TRBJ2-5	CASRSLGTGVETQYF
TRBV19	TRBJ2-4	CASSTTPGRNIQYF
TRBV7-2	TRBJ2-5	CASSPTRGETQYF
TRBV7-3	TRBJ2-1	CASSLRAGGPNEQFF
TRBV28	TRBJ1-2	CASSRGREHYGYTF
TRBV29-1	TRBJ1-1	CSVVIGSTEAFF
TRBV6-1	TRBJ2-5	CASTPGVDETQYF